The present entry profiles one T cell receptor beta chain with its context. The sample is drawn from a study of PD-L1 blockade in urothelial cancer. The repertoire was sequenced with immunoSEQ multiplex PCR; TCRdb's copy has only in-frame clones and lacks some. The sample gives about 48,000 clones, 65% to 85% of which show up once; 8.8% is in the top ten. Germline CDR1 SGHKS, CDR2 YYEKEE (reference sequence). J was trimmed by 8 bases and V by 3 bases; bases with no gene match: 11. The CDR3 length is 16 residues. Indicated time point: peripheral blood 6 weeks after treatment start. The sequenced sample was PBMCs, obtained around atezolizumab (anti-PD-L1) treatment. The chain is built from TRBV5-5 and TRBJ2-1, with 10 bases fitting TRBD2. The origin of this receptor is a man between 65 and 80 years old with urothelial cancer. The CDR3 bases are TGTGCCAGCAGCTCCGGAGCGGGAGGGTTTTTGTATGAGCAGTTCTTC. Its translation is CASSSGAGGFLYEQFF.